These 14 T cell receptor beta chains came from one sample sequenced in a study of blood T cell repertoires in COVID-19. The assay was immunoSEQ multiplex PCR, and TCRdb's table has in-frame clones only and misses some. The sample yields 200,000 to 250,000 clones, 83% seen once. The sample comprised PBMCs or T cells enriched from blood (not recorded which). Receptors originate from a woman in her fifties or sixties who had been exposed to COVID-19.

V is TRBV5-1 and J is TRBJ2-5; 13 bases agree with TRBD2. With V trimmed by 2 bases and J by 2 bases, 3 bases remained unmatched. There are 16 residues in the CDR3. Germline V gene lookup returns CDR1 SGHRS and CDR2 YFSETQ. The CDR3 nucleotides are TGCGCCAGCAGCTTCGGGACTAGCGGGGTACAAGAGACCCAGTACTTC. Translating gives CASSFGTSGVQETQYF.

The chain employs TRBV7-8 and TRBJ1-6; 7 bases map to TRBD1. Germline-derived CDR1 and CDR2 are SGHVS and FQNEAQ. The trim removed 4 bases at V and 11 bases at J, leaving 8 bases unmatched. CDR3 length: 14 amino acids. The CDR3 loop is CASSSRGHGTPLHF. CDR3 nucleotides: TGTGCCAGCAGCTCAAGGGGGCATGGGACACCCCTCCACTTT.

The gene calls are TRBV21-1 and TRBJ2-5; no check of the table's D call, TRBD2, against the DNA was made. TRBV21-1 corresponds to a pseudogene. This CDR3 is 14 amino acids long. The CDR3 loop is CASSKRLAWETQYF. CDR3 nucleotide sequence: TGTGCCAGCAGCAAAAGGCTAGCATGGGAGACCCAGTACTTC.

The V call is TRBV4-1, the J call TRBJ1-1; no firm D call. V was shortened by 1 base and J by 7 bases, with 10 bases between the two germline ends. Germline loops: CDR1 MGHRA, CDR2 YSYEKL. This CDR3 is 13 amino acids long. For the CDR3, the DNA is TGCGCCAGCAGCCAAGGAATACAGCTTGAAGCTTTCTTT. Translated: CASSQGIQLEAFF.

This clone came up once. This chain connects TRBV7-9 to TRBJ2-3, with D perhaps TRBD2 (6 bases). CDR1 and CDR2 from the germline V gene are SEHNR and FQNEAQ (reference sequence). V was clipped by 4 bases and J by 4 bases, with 15 bases between them. The CDR3 sequence is 15 residues long. The CDR3 is CASSSPTSGPDTQYF. CDR3 DNA sequence: TGTGCCAGCAGCTCACCGACTAGTGGTCCAGATACGCAGTATTTT.

The chain combines TRBV2 with TRBJ2-1, with TRBD2 identical over 7 bases. V lost 7 bases to trimming and J lost 2 bases; unmatched junction nucleotides: 8. The CDR3 runs to 15 residues. CDR1 and CDR2 (germline): SNHLY, FYNNEI. Written as DNA, the CDR3 is TGTGCCAGCATCCAGGGACGGGGGGCCTACAATGAGCAGTTCTTC. Its translation is CASIQGRGAYNEQFF. The variable domain in full, with the rest retrieved from reference TRBV2 and TRBJ2-1, is EPEVTQTPSHQVTQMGQEVILRCVPISNHLYFYWYRQILGQKVEFLVSFYNNEISEKSEIFDDQFSVERPDGSNFTLKIRSTKLEDSAMYFCASIQGRGAYNEQFFGPGTRLTVL.

This clone was recorded a few times. The chain employs TRBV15 and TRBJ2-3, with D perhaps TRBD2 (6 bases). V was shortened by 7 bases and J by 6 bases, with 17 bases between the two germline ends. Germline lookup yields CDR1 LNHNV and CDR2 YYDKDF (reference sequence). The CDR3 has 14 amino acids. The CDR3 loop is CATTLSIRGDTQYF. In nucleotides, the CDR3 is TGTGCCACCACCCTCTCCATTCGGGGGGATACGCAGTATTTT.

The chain carries TRBV30 and TRBJ2-1; D is uncertain. Looked up from germline, CDR1 is GTSNPN and CDR2 is SVGIG (reference sequence). CDR3 size: 12 residues. Trimming cost V 5 bases and J 7 bases, with 12 bases left between them. The CDR3 here is CAWRQFMNEQFF. The CDR3 region has the DNA TGTGCCTGGCGACAATTCATGAATGAGCAGTTCTTC.

This chain uses TRBV3-1 (or the pseudogene TRBV3-2) with TRBJ2-5; a weak D match, TRBD2 (6 bases). The V and J ends lost 0 bases and 4 bases respectively, with 12 bases between them. The CDR3 is 15 residues long. In germline, CDR1 is LGHDT, CDR2 YNNKEL (reference sequence). CDR3 loop: CASSQDAGSGETQYF. CDR3 bases: TGTGCCAGCAGCCAAGACGCCGGGAGTGGAGAGACCCAGTACTTC.

This clone was found once. J is TRBJ1-5 and V is TRBV19; 7 nucleotides align to TRBD1. Germline values: CDR1 LNHDA, CDR2 SQIVND (reference sequence). The CDR3 extends over 15 amino acids. After removal of 5 bases from V and 1 base from J, the junction contained 5 bases not matched to a gene. The CDR3 loop reads CASSLNRGSNQPQHF. The DNA of the CDR3 is TGTGCCAGTAGTCTCAACAGGGGAAGCAATCAGCCCCAGCATTTT.

The V call is TRBV19, the J call TRBJ1-2, with 9 bases fitting TRBD1. The germline V gene encodes CDR1 LNHDA and CDR2 SQIVND (reference sequence). The CDR3 is 17 residues long. J lost 5 bases, V lost 8 bases, and 18 bases had no gene match. The CDR3 nucleotides read TGTGCCAGTGGATCCGCCGGGACAGGGCGAAGACTTTATGGCTACACCTTC. Its translation is CASGSAGTGRRLYGYTF.

The rearrangement joins TRBV5-1 to TRBJ1-1; 7 bases are shared with TRBD1. Germline loops: CDR1 SGHRS, CDR2 YFSETQ. V trimming: 3 bases; J trimming: 4 bases; junction bases outside the gene matches: 6. The CDR3 is 14 amino acids. The CDR3 loop reads CASSSSTGSTEAFF. The CDR3 bases are TGCGCCAGCAGCTCCTCGACAGGGTCCACTGAAGCTTTCTTT. Variable domain in full (rest from reference TRBV5-1 and TRBJ1-1): KAGVTQTPRYLIKTRGQQVTLSCSPISGHRSVSWYQQTPGQGLQFLFEYFSETQRNKGNFPGRFSGRQFSNSRSEMNVSTLELGDSALYLCASSSSTGSTEAFFGQGTRLTVV.

The J gene is TRBJ2-3, the V gene TRBV4-1; 7 positions agree with TRBD2. The junction had 3 bases not matched to a gene; V was cut back by 5 bases and J by 4 bases. Germline assignment: CDR1 MGHRA and CDR2 YSYEKL. CDR3 length: 13 residues. The CDR3 loop is CASSNGLADTQYF. Written as DNA, the CDR3 is TGCGCCAGCAGCAACGGACTAGCAGATACGCAGTATTTT.

This clone was counted a few times. The sample holds other DNA sequences that translate to the same CDR3. V usage is TRBV5-8 and J usage is TRBJ1-5, with a tentative D call TRBD1 (5 bases). This CDR3 contains 14 residues. The germline V gene has CDR1 SGHTS and CDR2 YDEGEE. V was pared by 0 bases and J by 9 bases, with 13 bases between. CDR3 in amino acids: CASSLGGAGGPQHF. Here the CDR3 DNA reads TGTGCCAGCAGCTTGGGGGGCGCCGGGGGGCCCCAGCATTTT.